These 19 T cell receptor beta chains came from one sample sequenced in a study of T cells in Graves' hyperthyroidism and ophthalmopathy. Authors of the study amplified TCR beta CDR3 regions from RNA transcripts. HTBI primers drove first-round RT-PCR of the TCR CDR3. From the multiplex PCR reads, TCRdb called clonotypes with MiXCR, one entry per CDR3 protein. The sample holds roughly 380,000 distinct CDR3 sequences, approximately 15% seen once. The sequenced sample was blood. The receptor set was obtained from an older woman with Graves' hyperthyroidism.

This clonotype was seen at least ten times. The rearrangement links TRBV16 to TRBJ1-2; D is undetermined. Per the germline V gene, CDR1 is KGHSY and CDR2 is FQNENV. V gave up 0 bases and J gave up 4 bases, with 6 bases separating them. This CDR3 is built from 13 residues. CDR3 in amino acids: CASSQSSSYGYTF. The CDR3 DNA sequence: TGTGCCAGCAGCCAATCGAGCAGCTATGGCTACACCTTC.

The table lists this clonotype with a few counts. The CDR3 coding sequence is TGTGCCAGCAGCTCGGGGCAGGGGCGGGATACGCAGTATTTT. Protein: CASSSGQGRDTQYF. V gene TRBV7-6 combines with J gene TRBJ2-3; weak D call: TRBD1 (6 bases). Trimming stripped 4 bases from V and 6 bases from J, with 14 bases between. Germline-derived CDR1 and CDR2 are SGHVS and FNYEAQ. The CDR3 is made up of 14 amino acids.

The chain has TRBV7-2 and TRBJ2-1; TRBD2 matches at 12 bases. Per germline, CDR1 SGHTA and CDR2 FQGNSA. With 2 bases clipped from V and 8 bases from J, the junction kept 4 bases outside the gene matches. The length of the CDR3 is 15 residues. CDR3 sequence reads: CASSLSLAGGHEQFF. The DNA for the CDR3 is TGTGCCAGCAGCTTATCGCTAGCGGGGGGGCATGAGCAGTTCTTC.

The sample holds many counts of this clonotype. The V and J genes are TRBV20-1 and TRBJ1-5; D might be TRBD1 (6 bases). Germline CDR1 DFQATT, CDR2 SNEGSKA (reference sequence). The CDR3 is made up of 16 amino acids. Trimming took off 5 bases at V and 3 bases at J, with 20 bases between the two ends. CDR3 bases: TGCAGTGCTCAATCTCTCGGAGGGGGGATCAATCAGCCCCAGCATTTT. Encoded protein: CSAQSLGGGINQPQHF.

Notes on this clonotype: A read error is possible here, since a much larger clone lies one base away. V and J are TRBV5-1 and TRBJ1-1; 7 bases are shared with TRBD1. The CDR3 totals 15 residues. Per germline, CDR1 SGHRS and CDR2 YFSETQ. This CDR3 reads CASSPFSGGGTEALF. CDR3 sequence (DNA): TGCGCCAGCAGCCCATTTTCAGGGGGAGGCACTGAAGCTCTCTTT. Looking up the rest from reference TRBV5-1 and TRBJ1-1 gives the full variable domain: KAGVTQTPRYLIKTRGQQVTLSCSPISGHRSVSWYQQTPGQGLQFLFEYFSETQRNKGNFPGRFSGRQFSNSRSEMNVSTLELGDSALYLCASSPFSGGGTEALFGQGTRLTVV.

The chain combines TRBV20-1 with TRBJ2-5; 14 bases are shared with TRBD2. CDR1 DFQATT and CDR2 SNEGSKA come from the germline V gene (reference sequence). The CDR3 sequence is 16 residues long. The junction had 6 bases not matched to a gene; V was cut back by 5 bases and J by 1 base. CDR3 DNA sequence: TGCAGTGCTTCGGGACTAGCGGGAGACCCCCAAGAGACCCAGTACTTC. Its protein product is CSASGLAGDPQETQYF.

This clonotype was detected only a few times. The V and J genes are TRBV12-3 or TRBV12-4 and TRBJ2-1; 8 positions agree with TRBD2. After removal of 7 bases from V and 2 bases from J, the junction contained 4 bases not matched to a gene. The CDR3 length is 14 residues. CDR3 protein: CASNRGGPYNEQFF. In nucleotides, the CDR3 is TGTGCCAGCAATCGGGGGGGTCCCTACAATGAGCAGTTCTTC.

This clonotype occurred many times. The chain employs TRBV7-9 and TRBJ2-1; TRBD2 matches at 14 bases. The germline V gene has CDR1 SEHNR and CDR2 FQNEAQ (reference sequence). With V trimmed by 4 bases and J by 9 bases, 5 bases remained unmatched. CDR3 length equals 15 residues. The CDR3, as DNA: TGTGCCAGCAGCTCGGGACTAGCGGGAGTGGTTGAGCAGTTCTTC. Its protein is CASSSGLAGVVEQFF. The whole variable domain, filled in from reference TRBV7-9 and TRBJ2-1, reads DTGVSQNPRHKITKRGQNVTFRCDPISEHNRLYWYRQTLGQGPEFLTYFQNEAQLEKSRLLSDRFSAERPKGSFSTLEIQRTEQGDSAMYLCASSSGLAGVVEQFFGPGTRLTVL.

This clonotype came up many times. The chain carries TRBV3-1 and TRBJ2-7, with a tentative D call TRBD2 (5 bases). Germline V CDR1 and CDR2: LGHDT, YNNKEL (reference sequence). The CDR3 covers 13 residues. Trimming pared 1 base from V and 7 bases from J, leaving 11 bases between. This CDR3 reads CASSQVESGEQYF. The CDR3 DNA sequence: TGTGCCAGCAGCCAAGTAGAGTCGGGGGAGCAGTACTTC.

This clonotype was detected a few times. The chain has TRBV10-2 and TRBJ1-1, with 8 nucleotides matching TRBD1. This CDR3 is built from 14 residues. V trimming: 7 bases; J trimming: 5 bases; junction bases outside the gene matches: 9. Germline CDR1 is WSHSY and CDR2 is SAAADI. Here the CDR3 reads CASITQGAGTEAFF. In DNA form, the CDR3 reads TGCGCCAGCATCACCCAGGGGGCAGGAACTGAAGCTTTCTTT.

This clonotype has a count of ten or more. The V gene is TRBV2, the J gene TRBJ1-2; TRBD1 matches 9 bases. The CDR3 is 13 residues long. Germline assignment: CDR1 SNHLY and CDR2 FYNNEI. The junction had 5 bases not matched to a gene; V was cut back by 5 bases and J by 7 bases. The CDR3 here is CASSPPGQGGYTF. The DNA of the CDR3 is TGTGCCAGCAGTCCCCCGGGACAGGGTGGCTACACCTTC.

This clonotype was seen repeatedly, ten times or more. V and J are TRBV24-1 and TRBJ2-1; 9 positions agree with TRBD2. The length of the CDR3 is 15 residues. Germline-derived CDR1 and CDR2 are KGHDR and SFDVKD. Trimming cost V 9 bases and J 6 bases; bases outside gene matches: 11. CDR3 loop: CATGTGTSPRNEQFF. DNA for the CDR3: TGTGCCACCGGGACCGGGACTAGCCCTCGCAATGAGCAGTTCTTC.

This clonotype was counted many times. The chain has TRBV7-8 and TRBJ2-2; 9 bases align to TRBD2. The J segment lost 7 bases and the V segment lost 1 base, leaving 10 bases of the junction unmatched. This CDR3 is 17 amino acids long. Germline V gene lookup returns CDR1 SGHVS and CDR2 FQNEAQ. The CDR3 DNA reads as TGTGCCAGCAGCTTAGGAGTGAATAGCGGGAGCCACGGGGAGCTGTTTTTT. It translates to CASSLGVNSGSHGELFF. The entire variable domain, with the rest obtained from reference TRBV7-8 and TRBJ2-2, is as follows: GAGVSQSPRYKVAKRGQDVALRCDPISGHVSLFWYQQALGQGPEFLTYFQNEAQLDKSGLPSDRFFAERPEGSVSTLKIQRTQQEDSAVYLCASSLGVNSGSHGELFFGEGSRLTVL.

This clonotype showed up just a few times. The chain couples TRBV6-1 to TRBJ1-5; maybe TRBD1 (5 bases). Trimming took 2 bases from V and 7 from J, leaving 12 bases between them. The CDR3 consists of 14 residues. Germline CDR1 is MNHNS and CDR2 is SASEGT. As DNA, the CDR3 is TGTGCCAGCAGTGAATTGACCCGGGGGCAGCCCCAGCATTTT. Protein product: CASSELTRGQPQHF.

This clonotype was found a few times. The rearrangement links TRBV20-1 to TRBJ2-7; 7 bases map to TRBD2. CDR1 and CDR2 from the germline V gene are DFQATT and SNEGSKA (reference sequence). This CDR3 comprises 13 residues. J lost 3 bases, V lost 3 bases, and 5 bases had no gene match. CDR3 region: CSARPLADYEQYF. CDR3 bases: TGCAGTGCTAGGCCGCTAGCGGACTACGAGCAGTACTTC.

This clonotype was counted ten times or more. The chain employs TRBV20-1 and TRBJ2-1; D might be TRBD2 (5 bases). CDR3 size: 14 residues. The V gene's germline CDR1 is DFQATT and CDR2 SNEGSKA (reference sequence). The germline V and J ends were trimmed by 0 bases and 3 bases, with 9 bases remaining between them. The CDR3 sequence: CSAREAVHYNEQFF. CDR3 DNA sequence: TGCAGTGCTAGAGAAGCGGTCCACTACAATGAGCAGTTCTTC.

There are many counts of this clonotype. The rearrangement links TRBV10-3 to TRBJ2-6; unclear D gene. The CDR3 extends over 12 amino acids. Germline-derived CDR1 and CDR2 are ENHRY and SYGVKD. V was clipped by 7 bases and J by 0 bases, with 1 base between them. The CDR3 region has the DNA TGTGCCATCAACTCTGGGGCCAACGTCCTGACTTTC. Amino acids: CAINSGANVLTF.

Regarding this clonotype: A much larger clone differs by one base, so this may be a read error. The chain links TRBV24-1 to TRBJ2-7; possibly TRBD2 for D (7 bases). This CDR3 region has 13 residues. From germline, CDR1 is KGHDR and CDR2 SFDVKD. Trimming took 4 bases from V and 7 from J, leaving 13 bases between them. For the CDR3, the DNA is TGTGCCACCAGTGACAAGGGGGGGAAAGAGCAGTACTTC. It specifies CATSDKGGKEQYF.

About this clonotype: The conserved phenylalanine or tryptophan is not found at the CDR3 terminus, so this likely reflects a read error. The rearrangement links TRBV12-3 or TRBV12-4 to TRBJ1-2; no clear D. This CDR3 contains 13 residues. Trimming removed 4 bases from V and 3 bases from J, with 9 bases in between. The CDR3 DNA sequence: TGTGCCAGCAGTTCAGACGGGGACTATGGCTACACCTCC. The encoded protein is CASSSDGDYGYTS.